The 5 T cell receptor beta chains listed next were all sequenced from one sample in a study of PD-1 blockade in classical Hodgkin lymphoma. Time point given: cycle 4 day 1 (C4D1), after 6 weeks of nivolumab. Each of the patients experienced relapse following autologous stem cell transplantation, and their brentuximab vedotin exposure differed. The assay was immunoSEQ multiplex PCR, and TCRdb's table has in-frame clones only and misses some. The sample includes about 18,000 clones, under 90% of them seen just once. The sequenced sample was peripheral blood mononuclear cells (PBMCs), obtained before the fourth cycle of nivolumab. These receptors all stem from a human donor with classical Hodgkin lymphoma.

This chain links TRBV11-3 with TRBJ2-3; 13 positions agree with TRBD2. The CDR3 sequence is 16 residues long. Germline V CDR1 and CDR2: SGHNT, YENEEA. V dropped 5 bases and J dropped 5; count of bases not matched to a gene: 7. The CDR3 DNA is TGTGCCAGCAGCCCCGGGACTAGCGGGGTTGGAGATACGCAGTATTTT. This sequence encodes CASSPGTSGVGDTQYF. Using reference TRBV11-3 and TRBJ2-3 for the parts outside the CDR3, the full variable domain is EAGVVQSPRYKIIEKKQPVAFWCNPISGHNTLYWYLQNLGQGPELLIRYENEEAVDDSQLPKDRFSAERLKGVDSTLKIQPAELGDSAVYLCASSPGTSGVGDTQYFGPGTRLTVL.

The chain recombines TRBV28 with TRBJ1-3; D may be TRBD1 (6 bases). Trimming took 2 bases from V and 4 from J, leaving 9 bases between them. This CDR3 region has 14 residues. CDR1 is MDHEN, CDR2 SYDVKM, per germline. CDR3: CASSLTGIGNTIYF. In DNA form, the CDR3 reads TGTGCCAGCAGTTTAACAGGGATAGGAAACACCATATATTTT.

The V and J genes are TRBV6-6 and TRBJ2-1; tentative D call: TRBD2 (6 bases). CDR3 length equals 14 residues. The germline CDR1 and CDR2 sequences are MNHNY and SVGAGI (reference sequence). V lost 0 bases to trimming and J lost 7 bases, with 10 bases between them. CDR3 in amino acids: CASSYSGTANEQFF. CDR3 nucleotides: TGTGCCAGCAGTTACTCTGGGACTGCAAATGAGCAGTTCTTC.

In DNA form, the CDR3 reads TGTGCCAGCAGCCCCAGTGGCGGGGCCTACGAGCAGTACTTC. It encodes CASSPSGGAYEQYF. The J gene is TRBJ2-7, the V gene TRBV7-9; possibly TRBD2 for D (6 bases). The V and J ends lost 5 bases and 2 bases respectively, with 13 bases between them. The CDR3 loop spans 14 amino acids. Germline assignment: CDR1 SEHNR and CDR2 FQNEAQ (reference sequence).

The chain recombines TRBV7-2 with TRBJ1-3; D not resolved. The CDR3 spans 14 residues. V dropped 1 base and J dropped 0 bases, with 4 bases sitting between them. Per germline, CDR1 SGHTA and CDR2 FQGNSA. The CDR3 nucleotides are TGTGCCAGCAGCTTAGACTACTCTGGAAACACCATATATTTT. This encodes CASSLDYSGNTIYF.